This TCR beta chain comes out of a study of tissue T cells after allogeneic stem cell transplantation. Study-level points and caveats: Anatomically similar tissues had similar TCR repertoires within each patient.

Assay: immunoSEQ multiplex PCR; the TCRdb copy retains only in-frame clones and omits some. The data show roughly 9,500 clones, 40% to 55% seen once. With 0 bases clipped from V and 3 bases from J, the junction kept 1 base outside the gene matches. The CDR3 is 14 amino acids. Germline CDR1 is NNHNN and CDR2 is SYGAGS (reference sequence). A note on this clone: No antigen is known for it. All gene names here are mouse names. The CDR3 extends 1 residue past the end of the read, so its final part is completed from the germline J gene.

Regarding time point: mouse harvest day 7 after allogeneic transplant. Each mouse received 10^7 T-cell-depleted marrow cells plus 10^6 splenic CD5+ T cells by tail vein. The sample was gut tissue. This clonotype was sampled from a female BALB/c mouse given C57BL/6 T cells with graft-versus-host disease after an allogeneic hematopoietic cell transplant. The chain carries TRBV13-2 and TRBJ2-7, with 9 bases identical to TRBD2. The sequenced part of the CDR3 DNA is TGTGCCAGCGGTGATGCACTGGGGGGCTATGAACAGTAC. Translated: CASGDALGGYEQY. The complete CDR3 sequence is CASGDALGGYEQYF.